This T cell receptor (beta chain) was identified in a study of response to subunit inactivated influenza vaccine. MiXCR was run by TCRdb on the RT-PCR reads, yielding one entry per CDR3 protein. The data hold 540,000 or so distinct CDR3 sequences, with roughly 13% observed a single time. Notes on the study in general: It was suggested by the authors that few new T cells are recruited by each seasonal influenza vaccination.

This clonotype was detected many times. Its specificity is unknown. Trimming cost V 1 base and J 2 bases, with 14 bases left between them. The CDR3 loop spans 15 amino acids. The germline V gene has CDR1 DFQATT and CDR2 SNEGSKA (reference sequence). The specimen comprised PBMCs from blood, sampled roughly 46 days after vaccination. The source is a man aged 50-59 years who received an inactivated influenza vaccine. The genes are TRBV20-1 and TRBJ2-5; D is undetermined. This CDR3 reads CSARVVTDHQETQYF. CDR3 DNA: TGCAGTGCTAGAGTAGTTACGGACCATCAAGAGACCCAGTACTTC.